This T cell receptor (beta chain) was captured by sequencing in a study of read filtering for tumor transcriptome and immune sequencing (dated by TCRdb to the early 2020s). The study in broad terms: Of the patients in the cohort, around 17 were male and more than 12 were female, and their mean age was about 69 years, with a range of about 40 to 85. By revised international staging, roughly eight patients were R-ISS I, about 17 were R-ISS II and about seven were R-ISS III. After DNase treatment, whole-transcriptome libraries were prepared using the TruSeq RNA Access Library Prep Kit. TCR-region mapped reads per sample ranged from about 4.05 to 10.27 million with IR-seq versus only roughly 85 to 1273 with RNA-seq. Using the same bone marrow samples, the study ran both targeted immune repertoire sequencing and bulk whole-transcriptome sequencing and then compared the TCR repertoires from each method. One main goal was a read-filtering strategy for immune repertoire data, in particular deciding whether clonotypes backed by only one read should be removed.

This clonotype has only a few counts. Its cognate antigen has yet to be identified. Per-base qualities were not stored, and no clone one base away is much larger. The Immunoverse kit was used to build TCR libraries from about 400 ng RNA, with molecular barcoded adaptors covering alpha/delta and beta/gamma chains. TCR library preparation used the same RNA that went into transcriptome sequencing. Sequencing of the TCR libraries was done on an Illumina HiSeq 4000 with 2 x 150 cycles. In the paper's pipeline: MiXCR aligned TCR reads to human V, D, J and C references and assembled the aligned reads into CDR3 clonotypes, with quality filtering and error correction included. Clonotype counts and gene usage diversity were analyzed with the tcR package in R. Raw mapping reads were checked after the RNA-seq reads had been mapped by STAR aligner version 2.5.3a onto the human GRCh37 genome. To test the effect of sequencing depth on detected clonotypes, IR-seq fastq files were randomly downsampled using Seqtk 1.3. TCRdb reprocessing: public reads trimmed at Q25 with fastp, clones called with MiXCR, in-frame beta chains kept. For every CDR3 protein sequence, its rows merge into one entry that carries the most common genes and DNA. The V and J calls reflect TCRdb's pipeline rather than the authors' work. For this sample there are tens of thousands of distinct CDR3 sequences; under 25% appear just once. The top ten constitute roughly 10% of the sample.

General study outcomes and caveats: Rather than purified T cells, the sorted CD138-negative fraction was a mixed bone marrow immune population. In IR-seq, single-read clonotypes were 80% to 90% of clonotypes but 3.5% to 4% of total reads; in RNA-seq they were 60% to 75% of clonotypes and more than 40% of reads. When single-read clonotypes were removed, the proportions of shared clonotypes in IR-seq and RNA-seq correlated more strongly. Compared with RNA-seq, IR-seq captured clonotypes at much greater depth and more reliably, and a smaller IR-seq throughput was enough to identify most of the shared clonotypes.

From its cysteine to its phenylalanine, the CDR3 spans 14 amino acids. The read is trimmed to its CDR3 DNA, 42 bases read in frame from base 1. The trim is 0 bases for V and 6 bases for J, with a gap of 9 bases between the germline ends. For CDR1 and CDR2, the germline V gene (reference sequence) lists SGHAT and FQDESV. Each patient had bone marrow sampled at the time of active disease. Ficoll-Hypaque density gradient centrifugation was used to isolate the bone marrow mononuclear cells. To remove myeloma plasma cells, the cells were labeled with CD138 magnetic microbeads on a MACS separator, and CD138-negative cells were then collected by negative selection. The purity of the isolated cells was checked by flow cytometry with CD138 antibodies on an Attune NxT. TRIzol reagent was used to extract total RNA, which was then quantified with a NanoDrop spectrophotometer. For each patient, paired RNA-seq and IR-seq were run on the CD138-negative bone marrow sample from that patient.

The source is a donor aged 40 or older with multiple myeloma. The sample taken for sequencing was a population of CD138-negative cells sorted from bone marrow. Reading the label with the study, this specimen's cell subset or site is: bone marrow mononuclear cells depleted of CD138+ plasma/myeloma cells by negative magnetic selection. The V gene is TRBV11-1 and the J gene is TRBJ2-1; the D gene lacks a confident call. The bases are TGTGCCAGCAGCTTAGCTTTGGCCAGCAATGAGCAGTTCTTC. Translated, it reads CASSLALASNEQFF.